The present TCR beta chain was sequenced within a study of blood T cell repertoires in COVID-19. Study information: The cDNA or gDNA used as material had been derived from T cells, B-cell-depleted T cells, or PBMCs.

Original data processing: From reference gene primer amplification, estimates of nucleated cell counts were derived. Data came from immunoSEQ multiplex PCR; TCRdb stores just in-frame clones and leaves some out. That table supplies the V and J calls and clone size; D and trimming were determined from the DNA. The sample shows under 300,000 clones, about 90% of them seen only once. Seattle-derived patients entered the study during active infection and were followed longitudinally. Germline V gives CDR1 SGHNT, CDR2 YYREEE (reference sequence). There are 15 residues in the CDR3. V shed 8 bases, J shed 4 bases, and the junction held 10 bases outside the gene matches.

The clonotype originates from a man aged 30 to 39 with COVID-19, enrolled during active disease. This chain connects TRBV5-4 to TRBJ2-3, with 10 bases aligning to TRBD1. The sequencing sample was made of peripheral blood. The CDR3 DNA follows: TGTGCCAGTTCGGGACAGGGGAGAATGGCAGATACGCAGTATTTT. It codes for CASSGQGRMADTQYF.